The 27 T cell receptor beta chains given below trace back to one sample, sequenced in a study of T cell responses to AZD1222 COVID-19 vaccine. The table came from immunoSEQ multiplex PCR; TCRdb's copy has only in-frame clones and leaves some out. The table includes some 96,000 clones, roughly nine tenths detected once. The sequences come from peripheral blood, collected on day 0 of AZD1222 vaccination. These receptors were obtained from an adult in good health.

This clone was recorded once. This chain links TRBV19 with TRBJ2-1, with 14 bases identical to TRBD2. Trimming at V came to 5 bases and at J to 0 bases, leaving 3 bases not matched to a gene. Per germline, CDR1 LNHDA and CDR2 SQIVND (reference sequence). The CDR3 has 17 residues. The CDR3 region has the DNA TGTGCCAGTAGTTGGACTAGCGGGAGGAACTCCTACAATGAGCAGTTCTTC. It encodes CASSWTSGRNSYNEQFF.

This chain joins TRBV13 and TRBJ2-1; D gene uncertain. The CDR3 loop spans 15 amino acids. Germline V CDR1 and CDR2: PRHDT, FYEKMQ (reference sequence). The V gene lost 4 bases and the J gene lost 6 bases, with 16 bases spanning the gap. In DNA, the CDR3 is TGTGCCAGCAGCTCGACTGGCCTGTGGGGCAATGAGCAGTTCTTC. Amino acids: CASSSTGLWGNEQFF.

The CDR3 DNA reads as TGTGCCAGCTTTTCCCCCGGGACAGGGCGGTACGAGCAGTACTTC. This encodes CASFSPGTGRYEQYF. This chain links TRBV27 with TRBJ2-7, with 9 bases fitting TRBD1. The CDR3 covers 15 residues. Germline loops: CDR1 MNHEY, CDR2 SMNVEV (reference sequence). V lost 8 bases and J lost 4; bases outside the gene matches: 12.

V is TRBV4-2 and J is TRBJ1-5, with D uncertain. CDR3 size: 13 residues. The V gene's germline CDR1 is LGHNA and CDR2 YNFKEQ. Trimming pared 4 bases from V and 0 bases from J, leaving 4 bases between. CDR3 region: CASSRNSNQPQHF. CDR3 sequence (DNA): TGTGCCAGCAGCCGTAATAGCAATCAGCCCCAGCATTTT.

The chain combines TRBV19 with TRBJ2-5, with 9 bases aligning to TRBD2. Germline V gene sequence: CDR1 LNHDA, CDR2 SQIVND (reference sequence). The CDR3 loop spans 16 amino acids. The J segment lost 4 bases and the V segment lost 6 bases, leaving 12 bases of the junction unmatched. CDR3 amino acids: CASSSIAGVGVETQYF. In DNA form, the CDR3 reads TGTGCCAGTAGCTCCATAGCGGGAGTGGGGGTAGAGACCCAGTACTTC.

The chain uses TRBV19 and TRBJ2-1; no definite D call. Germline CDR1 and CDR2: LNHDA and SQIVND (reference sequence). The CDR3 extends over 11 amino acids. Trimming took 3 bases from V and 4 from J, leaving 1 base between them. Written as DNA, the CDR3 is TGTGCCAGTAGTATGTACAATGAGCAGTTCTTC. Translation: CASSMYNEQFF.

The V gene is TRBV7-9, the J gene TRBJ1-2, with D tentatively TRBD1 (5 bases). The CDR3 has 15 residues. Trimming shortened V by 1 base and J by 4 bases, and 13 bases separated the two germline ends. The germline gives CDR1 SEHNR, CDR2 FQNEAQ (reference sequence). The chain's CDR3 is CASSLEPSGGYGYTF. For the CDR3, the DNA is TGTGCCAGCAGCTTAGAGCCGTCCGGGGGCTATGGCTACACCTTC.

The rearrangement links TRBV15 to TRBJ1-3; TRBD1 agrees at 9 bases. V trimming: 5 bases; J trimming: 0 bases; junction bases outside the gene matches: 8. The CDR3 runs to 17 residues. CDR1 and CDR2 from the germline V gene are LNHNV and YYDKDF (reference sequence). CDR3 region: CATSVGQGTGSGNTIYF. DNA of the CDR3: TGTGCCACCAGCGTGGGACAGGGAACGGGCTCTGGAAACACCATATATTTT. Based on the CDR3 plus reference TRBV15 and TRBJ1-3, the full variable domain is DAMVIQNPRYQVTQFGKPVTLSCSQTLNHNVMYWYQQKSSQAPKLLFHYYDKDFNNEADTPDNFQSRRPNTSFCFLDIRSPGLGDTAMYLCATSVGQGTGSGNTIYFGEGSWLTVV.

The CDR3: CASSVAGRPEEQYF. The CDR3 DNA is TGTGCCAGCAGCGTAGCCGGGAGGCCAGAGGAGCAGTACTTC. The chain links TRBV9 to TRBJ2-7; the match to TRBD2 covers 7 bases. Unmatched junction bases numbered 7, after V lost 0 bases and J lost 7 bases. CDR1 is SGDLS, CDR2 YYNGEE, per germline. The CDR3 has 14 amino acids.

V gene TRBV28 combines with J gene TRBJ2-1; 8 bases are shared with TRBD1. In germline, CDR1 is MDHEN, CDR2 SYDVKM. V lost 5 bases, J lost 2 bases, and 14 bases stayed unmatched. The CDR3 loop spans 18 amino acids. The CDR3 loop reads CASSPADSAGGPYNEQFF. Here the CDR3 DNA reads TGTGCCAGCAGTCCAGCCGATTCGGCAGGGGGCCCCTACAATGAGCAGTTCTTC.

The chain carries TRBV6-5 and TRBJ2-4, with D tentatively TRBD2 (6 bases). Germline V gene data show CDR1 as MNHEY and CDR2 as SVGAGI. Deletions cut 5 bases from V and 9 bases from J, with 14 bases between. The length of the CDR3 is 13 residues. CDR3 nucleotides: TGTGCCAGCAGTCCCGGGACTCAGGGCATTCAGTACTTC. Residues: CASSPGTQGIQYF.

The chain couples TRBV5-1 to TRBJ2-7, with D perhaps given as TRBD1 or TRBD2 (6 bases each). This CDR3 contains 15 residues. The germline gives CDR1 SGHRS, CDR2 YFSETQ. Deletions cut 5 bases from V and 5 bases from J, with 20 bases between. CDR3 region: CASRTGRRESDEQYF. In DNA form, the CDR3 reads TGCGCCAGCAGGACAGGTCGACGGGAGTCCGACGAGCAGTACTTC.

The chain uses TRBV5-1 and TRBJ2-7; tentative D call: TRBD2 (5 bases). The CDR3 sequence is 15 residues long. The germline gives CDR1 SGHRS, CDR2 YFSETQ. V was clipped by 4 bases and J by 6 bases, with 20 bases between them. The CDR3 reads CASSLRPLDVGEQYF. The CDR3 region has the DNA TGCGCCAGCAGCCTCCGACCACTAGATGTCGGCGAGCAGTACTTC.

This clone was observed a single time. The V and J genes are TRBV29-1 and TRBJ1-2, with TRBD1 as a possible D gene (5 bases). CDR1 SQVTM and CDR2 ANQGSEA come from the germline V gene. The CDR3 sequence is 10 residues long. The germline V and J ends were trimmed by 4 bases and 8 bases, with 8 bases remaining between them. CDR3 in amino acids: CSVGGVGYTF. CDR3 sequence (DNA): TGCAGCGTTGGAGGGGTCGGCTACACCTTC. The full variable domain, its missing parts supplied by reference TRBV29-1 and TRBJ1-2, is SAVISQKPSRDICQRGTSLTIQCQVDSQVTMMFWYRQQPGQSLTLIATANQGSEATYESGFVIDKFPISRPNLTFSTLTVSNMSPEDSSIYLCSVGGVGYTFGSGTRLTVV.

In this sample, this clone turned up once. The rearrangement links TRBV9 to TRBJ1-1; no clear D gene. The CDR3 consists of 13 residues. V was clipped by 0 bases and J by 1 base, with 4 bases between them. Per the germline V gene, CDR1 is SGDLS and CDR2 is YYNGEE. CDR3 bases: TGTGCCAGCAGCGTAGGGTGGAACACTGAAGCTTTCTTT. Protein product: CASSVGWNTEAFF.

This chain joins TRBV19 and TRBJ1-5; 10 positions match TRBD1. V was clipped by 2 bases and J by 5 bases; unmatched bases: 6. This CDR3 has 16 residues. Germline V CDR1 and CDR2: LNHDA, SQIVND (reference sequence). The CDR3 here is CASSIRGQGLYQPQHF. The CDR3 coding sequence is TGTGCCAGTAGTATAAGGGGACAGGGGCTCTATCAGCCCCAGCATTTT.

The chain is built from TRBV5-1 and TRBJ2-3, with TRBD2 identical over 10 bases. V trimming: 0 bases; J trimming: 1 base; junction bases outside the gene matches: 2. The CDR3 extends over 16 amino acids. Germline V lookup: CDR1 SGHRS, CDR2 YFSETQ. The CDR3 loop reads CASSLGLAGRTDTQYF. The CDR3 DNA is TGCGCCAGCAGCTTGGGACTAGCGGGCCGCACAGATACGCAGTATTTT.

The chain joins TRBV13 to TRBJ2-2; D may be TRBD2 (7 bases). Germline V lookup: CDR1 PRHDT, CDR2 FYEKMQ (reference sequence). The CDR3 loop spans 16 amino acids. V was shortened by 5 bases and J by 1 base, with 14 bases between the two germline ends. CDR3 sequence reads: CASSLSGGLNTGELFF. CDR3 DNA: TGTGCCAGCAGCCTATCGGGGGGCCTGAACACCGGGGAGCTGTTTTTT. Combining the CDR3 with reference TRBV13 and TRBJ2-2 gives the whole variable domain AAGVIQSPRHLIKEKRETATLKCYPIPRHDTVYWYQQGPGQDPQFLISFYEKMQSDKGSIPDRFSAQQFSDYHSELNMSSLELGDSALYFCASSLSGGLNTGELFFGEGSRLTVL.

The rearrangement links TRBV11-3 to TRBJ1-3, with unresolved D. V lost 0 bases, J lost 7 bases, and 10 bases lay in between. There are 14 residues in the CDR3. Germline-derived CDR1 and CDR2 are SGHNT and YENEEA. This CDR3 is CASSLDPTSNTIYF. As DNA, the CDR3 is TGTGCCAGCAGCTTAGATCCGACATCTAACACCATATATTTT. Looking up the rest from reference TRBV11-3 and TRBJ1-3 gives the full variable domain: EAGVVQSPRYKIIEKKQPVAFWCNPISGHNTLYWYLQNLGQGPELLIRYENEEAVDDSQLPKDRFSAERLKGVDSTLKIQPAELGDSAVYLCASSLDPTSNTIYFGEGSWLTVV.

The rearrangement uses TRBV4-3 and TRBJ2-1, with 9 bases lining up with TRBD2. The CDR3 is 15 amino acids. CDR1 is LGHNA, CDR2 YSLEER, per germline. V trimming: 1 base; J trimming: 8 bases; junction bases outside the gene matches: 6. The CDR3: CASSQGGGRGDEQFF. CDR3 nucleotides: TGCGCCAGCAGCCAAGGAGGCGGGAGGGGGGATGAGCAGTTCTTC.

The chain is built from TRBV4-1 and TRBJ2-3; TRBD2 might be the D (6 bases). CDR3 length: 15 amino acids. In germline, CDR1 is MGHRA, CDR2 YSYEKL. The V end lost 3 bases, the J end lost 4 bases, and 14 bases lay between the germline ends. The CDR3 nucleotides are TGCGCCAGCAGCCAGGTGGGACTCCCGCCAGATACGCAGTATTTT. This gives the protein CASSQVGLPPDTQYF.

CDR3 region: CASSPLPPTTGGQHNGYTF. The CDR3 DNA reads TGTGCCAGCTCACCACTGCCCCCCACAACCGGTGGGCAGCATAATGGCTACACCTTC. The V and J genes are TRBV18 and TRBJ1-2; D is unclear. This CDR3 contains 19 residues. CDR1 is KGHSH, CDR2 LQKENI, per germline. The V gene lost 1 base and the J gene lost 6 bases, with 27 bases spanning the gap.

The rearrangement links TRBV2 to TRBJ2-6; 10 nucleotides agree with TRBD1. V was pared by 6 bases and J by 4 bases, with 6 bases of the junction left unmatched. The germline V gene encodes CDR1 SNHLY and CDR2 FYNNEI. The CDR3 is 16 residues long. CDR3 DNA sequence: TGTGCCAGCAGGTCGACAGGGGGCGGAGGGGCCAACGTCCTGACTTTC. Amino acids: CASRSTGGGGANVLTF.

This chain uses TRBV9 with TRBJ2-3; D is ambiguous. V dropped 0 bases and J dropped 0 bases, with 11 bases sitting between them. CDR1 is SGDLS, CDR2 YYNGEE, per germline. This CDR3 is built from 16 residues. CDR3 coding DNA: TGTGCCAGCAGCGTAGTTGGTAGCCTAAGCACAGATACGCAGTATTTT. Translation gives CASSVVGSLSTDTQYF. Using reference TRBV9 and TRBJ2-3 for the parts outside the CDR3, the full variable domain is DSGVTQTPKHLITATGQRVTLRCSPRSGDLSVYWYQQSLDQGLQFLIQYYNGEERAKGNILERFSAQQFPDLHSELNLSSLELGDSALYFCASSVVGSLSTDTQYFGPGTRLTVL.

The V call is TRBV30, the J call TRBJ2-1, with D uncertain. The CDR3 is made up of 12 amino acids. Trimming took 1 base from V and 3 from J, leaving 4 bases between them. Germline V lookup: CDR1 GTSNPN, CDR2 SVGIG (reference sequence). Here the CDR3 DNA reads TGTGCCTGGAGTGCGGGCTACAATGAGCAGTTCTTC. This encodes CAWSAGYNEQFF. Using reference TRBV30 and TRBJ2-1 for the parts outside the CDR3, the full variable domain is SQTIHQWPATLVQPVGSPLSLECTVEGTSNPNLYWYRQAAGRGLQLLFYSVGIGQISSEVPQNLSASRPQDRQFILSSKKLLLSDSGFYLCAWSAGYNEQFFGPGTRLTVL.

The V gene is TRBV15, the J gene TRBJ2-7, with D perhaps matching TRBD2 (5 bases). The germline gives CDR1 LNHNV, CDR2 YYDKDF (reference sequence). V was trimmed by 0 bases and J by 3 bases, leaving 18 bases between them. This CDR3 region has 17 residues. Here the CDR3 DNA reads TGTGCCACCAGCAGAGATCCCCTCAGGAGCGGAGACTACGAGCAGTACTTC. This codes for CATSRDPLRSGDYEQYF.

CDR3 sequence: CASSATGVFGGYTF. The CDR3 DNA sequence: TGTGCCAGCAGCGCGACAGGGGTTTTTGGTGGCTACACCTTC. The chain links TRBV14 to TRBJ1-2, with TRBD1 matching 8 bases. Germline CDR1 SGHDN, CDR2 FVKESK. Unmatched junction bases numbered 9, after V lost 5 bases and J lost 7 bases. The CDR3 extends over 14 amino acids.